The text below deals with one T cell receptor (beta chain). The data derive from a study of technical replicates of blood from several donors. The protocol was immunoSEQ multiplex PCR, while the TCRdb copy is restricted to in-frame clones and leaves out a portion. The profile shows under 95,000 clones, about 98% of them singletons. In germline, CDR1 is MNHEY, CDR2 SVGAGI. V lost 0 bases and J lost 4; bases outside the gene matches: 2. The CDR3 covers 15 residues. The sequence was collected from a human donor in good health. Sequencing was done on a sample of T cells isolated from PBMCs. This chain links TRBV6-5 with TRBJ2-2; 7 nucleotides line up with TRBD1. In nucleotides, the CDR3 is TGTGCCAGCAGTTACTCGACAGGGACCACCGGGGAGCTGTTTTTT. It yields the protein CASSYSTGTTGELFF.